This is a list of T cell receptor beta chains from one sample in a study of blood T cell repertoires in COVID-19. Sequencing used immunoSEQ multiplex PCR; TCRdb keeps in-frame clones, though not all of them. The sample lists approximately 260,000 clones, about 80% seen once, with roughly 9.6% in the top ten. The sequenced sample consisted of peripheral blood. Receptors were obtained from a woman older than 75 with acute or convalescent COVID-19. CDR3s include the opening cysteine and the closing phenylalanine or tryptophan. The D gene is left open where the match is weak. For some rows the clone size is stated as once, few or many, or as a class when expanded; others skip it.

V	size	J	D	length	CDR3	DNA
TRBV5-6	few	TRBJ1-5	NA	15	CASSLREGSNQPQHF	TGTGCCAGCAGCTTAAGGGAGGGGAGCAATCAGCCCCAGCATTTT
TRBV19	once	TRBJ2-7	NA	13	CASSIGPIYEQYF	TGTGCCAGTAGTATAGGTCCCATCTACGAGCAGTACTTC
TRBV11-2	NA	TRBJ2-2	NA	15	CASSAGMGNTGELFF	TGTGCCAGCAGCGCGGGGATGGGGAACACCGGGGAGCTGTTTTTT
TRBV7-9	once	TRBJ1-2	NA	15	CASSPQQGANYGYTF	TGTGCCAGCAGTCCCCAACAGGGAGCTAACTATGGCTACACCTTC
TRBV30	NA	TRBJ2-7	TRBD1	13	CAWSEGQAYEQYF	TGTGCCTGGAGTGAGGGACAGGCCTACGAGCAGTACTTC
TRBV5-1	many	TRBJ1-6	NA	16	CASSQDSRRINSPLHF	TGCGCCAGCAGCCAGGACAGCAGACGAATAAATTCACCCCTCCACTTT
TRBV5-1	NA	TRBJ1-2	TRBD1	15	CASSLTGTVARGYTF	TGCGCCAGCAGCTTAACCGGGACAGTTGCCCGCGGCTACACCTTC
TRBV5-8	once	TRBJ2-7	TRBD2	15	CASSPLGLAGYEQYF	TGTGCCAGCAGCCCTCTGGGACTAGCGGGCTACGAGCAGTACTTC
TRBV11-3	NA	TRBJ2-7	TRBD1	15	CASSPSGDRAYEQYF	TGTGCCAGCAGCCCCTCCGGGGACAGAGCCTACGAGCAGTACTTC
TRBV19	NA	TRBJ1-5	NA	14	CASSIVPGNQPQHF	TGTGCCAGTAGTATAGTCCCAGGAAACCAGCCCCAGCATTTT
TRBV2	NA	TRBJ2-7	TRBD1	15	CASSLGQGNPYEQYF	TGTGCCAGCAGCCTGGGACAGGGAAATCCCTACGAGCAGTACTTC
TRBV7-9	NA	TRBJ2-1	NA	13	CASSPDTYNEQFF	TGTGCCAGCAGCCCAGACACCTACAATGAGCAGTTCTTC
TRBV19	NA	TRBJ1-3	NA	13	CASSSYRENTIYF	TGTGCCAGTAGTTCCTACCGGGAAAACACCATATATTTT
TRBV5-1	NA	TRBJ2-7	TRBD1	14	CASSGQGAQYEQYF	TGCGCCAGCAGCGGGCAGGGGGCGCAGTACGAGCAGTACTTC
TRBV15	NA	TRBJ1-5	NA	14	CATSSQGRDQPQHF	TGTGCCACCAGCAGCCAGGGAAGGGATCAGCCCCAGCATTTT
TRBV18	NA	TRBJ2-5	NA	14	CASSPLGVAETQYF	TGTGCCAGCTCACCACTGGGAGTGGCAGAGACCCAGTACTTC
TRBV24-1	NA	TRBJ1-1	NA	17	CATPPLGRTAMNTEAFF	TGTGCCACCCCTCCTCTGGGTAGGACAGCTATGAACACTGAAGCTTTCTTT
TRBV29-1	NA	TRBJ1-4	TRBD1	13	CSARTGSNEKLFF	TGCAGCGCCCGGACAGGGTCTAATGAAAAACTGTTTTTT
TRBV5-1	few	TRBJ2-3	NA	14	CASSLQRATDTQYF	TGCGCCAGCAGTCTCCAGCGGGCCACAGATACGCAGTATTTT
TRBV7-2	NA	TRBJ1-6	TRBD1	15	CASSLVEQGVSPLHF	TGTGCCAGCAGCTTAGTCGAACAGGGGGTTTCACCCCTCCACTTT
TRBV2	NA	TRBJ1-6	NA	14	CASSPGTYNSPLHF	TGTGCCAGTTCCCCTGGGACTTATAATTCACCCCTCCACTTT
TRBV20-1	NA	TRBJ1-1	NA	12	CSASQGSTEAFF	TGCAGTGCTAGTCAGGGAAGCACTGAAGCTTTCTTT
TRBV27	NA	TRBJ1-6	NA	14	CASSRQAAGSPLHF	TGTGCCAGCAGCCGACAGGCCGCCGGGTCACCCCTCCACTTT
TRBV28	once	TRBJ2-3	NA	15	CASSLEGYGTDTQYF	TGTGCCAGCAGTTTAGAGGGTTATGGCACAGATACGCAGTATTTT
TRBV11-2	few	TRBJ2-7	TRBD1	15	CASSGPGTGGYEQYF	TGTGCCAGCAGCGGGCCCGGGACAGGGGGATACGAGCAGTACTTC
TRBV7-3	few	TRBJ2-1	TRBD2	19	CASSLRFGGGTSEGNEQFF	TGTGCCAGCAGCTTAAGGTTTGGGGGCGGGACTAGCGAGGGGAATGAGCAGTTCTTC